The entry that follows covers one T cell receptor beta chain sequence. TCRdb passed the 5' RACE reads through MiXCR, listing each CDR3 protein once. In the table there are 250,000 or so distinct CDR3 sequences, roughly 18% of which are singletons. CDR1 and CDR2 from the germline V gene are SGHTA and FQGTGA. V lost 1 base, J lost 2 bases, and 11 bases stayed unmatched. The CDR3 is 19 residues long. The data were taken from a study of T-cell memory formation after mild COVID-19. The material sequenced was PBMCs or a T cell subset sorted from them (not recorded which). The sequence was collected from a man younger than 30 who had mild COVID-19 (a few samples of this study predate the infection). Cell type and time point are not known. This chain joins TRBV7-3 and TRBJ2-3, with TRBD2 matching 11 bases. The chain's CDR3 is CASSLKSSGGPYLTDTQYF. The CDR3 DNA reads TGTGCCAGCAGCTTAAAATCTAGCGGGGGGCCGTACCTCACAGATACGCAGTATTTT.